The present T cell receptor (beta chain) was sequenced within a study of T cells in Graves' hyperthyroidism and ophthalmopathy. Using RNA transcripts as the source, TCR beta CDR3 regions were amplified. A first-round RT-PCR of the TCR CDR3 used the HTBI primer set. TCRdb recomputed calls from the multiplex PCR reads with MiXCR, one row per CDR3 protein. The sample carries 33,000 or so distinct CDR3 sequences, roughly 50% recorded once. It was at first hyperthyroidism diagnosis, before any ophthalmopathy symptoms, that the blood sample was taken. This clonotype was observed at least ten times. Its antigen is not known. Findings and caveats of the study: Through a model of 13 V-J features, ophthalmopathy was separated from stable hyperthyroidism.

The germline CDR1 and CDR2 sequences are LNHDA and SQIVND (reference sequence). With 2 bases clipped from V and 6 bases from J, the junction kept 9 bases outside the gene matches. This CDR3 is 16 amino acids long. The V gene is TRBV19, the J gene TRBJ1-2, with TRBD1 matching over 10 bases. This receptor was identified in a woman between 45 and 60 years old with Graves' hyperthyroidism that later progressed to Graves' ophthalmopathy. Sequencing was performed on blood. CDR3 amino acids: CASSISETGQGHGYTF. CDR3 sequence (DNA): TGTGCCAGTAGTATATCAGAAACGGGACAGGGGCATGGCTACACCTTC.